This TCR beta chain was retrieved from a study of CD8+ T cells in alopecia areata. Study-level background: Tofacitinib was given for 6 to 18 months, then stopped for 6 months.

With regard to this clone: As yet, its antigen is unknown.

Study-level findings and limits: With tofacitinib ongoing, many expanded lesional clones persisted in both scalp and blood.

cDNA serving as the sequencing template came from extracted, reverse transcribed RNA. This table comes from immunoSEQ multiplex PCR, and its TCRdb copy is limited to in-frame clones, with some not included. The table includes approximately 18,000 clones, 59% detected once. Germline CDR1 SGHVS, CDR2 FNYEAQ. This CDR3 spans 13 amino acids. As for treatment: oral pan-JAK inhibitor, 5-10 mg twice daily. Peripheral blood samples and lesional scalp punch biopsies were obtained from alopecia areata patients. The receptor's source is a human donor with alopecia areata. The source material was skin, sampled at week 4, from a patient treated with tofacitinib. The rearrangement joins TRBV7-6 to TRBJ2-5; D is uncertain. The DNA end favors TRBJ2-7, so the J call may be wrong. The CDR3 spells CASSYAGSYEQYF. Written as DNA, the CDR3 is TGTGCCAGCAGCTACGCAGGATCCTACGAGCAGTACTTC.